These 20 T cell receptor beta chains share one sample of origin, sequenced in a study of T cell repertoires in cytomegalovirus infection. These receptors' antigens are unknown. MiXCR was run by TCRdb on the reads, yielding one entry per CDR3 protein. The top ten hold about a sixth of the sample, which has roughly 500,000 distinct CDR3 sequences, around a third seen once. The input for sequencing was cultured PBMCs, taken from culture after CMV antigen stimulation. The source of these receptors is a human donor in good health (CMV status not recorded). Some clones in this sample may be carry-over from other donors' samples.

The sample holds a few counts of this clonotype. The chain joins TRBV12-3 or TRBV12-4 to TRBJ2-3; D call uncertain. The CDR3 consists of 14 residues. V was pared by 3 bases and J by 1 base, with 8 bases between. The CDR3 DNA follows: TGTGCCAGCAGTTTCTACCAGGGCACAGATACGCAGTATTTT. Its protein is CASSFYQGTDTQYF.

This clonotype was counted a few times. The chain is built from TRBV11-2 and TRBJ2-5, with TRBD1 matching over 8 bases. Trimming took 3 bases from V and 4 from J; bases not matched to a gene: 7. Germline CDR1 reads SGHAT; CDR2 reads FQNNGV. The length of the CDR3 is 15 residues. The CDR3 nucleotides are TGTGCCAGCAGCTTGGGACAGGCCATTTCAGAGACCCAGTACTTC. It is translated as CASSLGQAISETQYF.

This clonotype was seen more than once but under ten times. This rearrangement joins TRBV7-8 to TRBJ2-1, with D unresolved. Between the trimmed V and J ends, which lost 2 bases and 5 bases, there was a span of 4 bases. The germline V gene has CDR1 SGHVS and CDR2 FQNEAQ. CDR3 length: 12 residues. The CDR3 DNA sequence: TGTGCCAGCAGCTTAATGGACAATGAGCAGTTCTTC. It encodes CASSLMDNEQFF. Variable domain in full (rest from reference TRBV7-8 and TRBJ2-1): GAGVSQSPRYKVAKRGQDVALRCDPISGHVSLFWYQQALGQGPEFLTYFQNEAQLDKSGLPSDRFFAERPEGSVSTLKIQRTQQEDSAVYLCASSLMDNEQFFGPGTRLTVL.

V usage is TRBV7-2 and J usage is TRBJ1-5; D is unclear. Germline loops: CDR1 SGHTA, CDR2 FQGNSA. V was trimmed by 2 bases and J by 5 bases, leaving 4 bases between them. The CDR3 is made up of 12 amino acids. Here the CDR3 reads CASSLNHQPQHF. The DNA of the CDR3 is TGTGCCAGCAGCTTAAACCATCAGCCCCAGCATTTT. Complete variable domain (other parts from reference TRBV7-2 and TRBJ1-5): GAGVSQSPSNKVTEKGKDVELRCDPISGHTALYWYRQSLGQGLEFLIYFQGNSAPDKSGLPSDRFSAERTGGSVSTLTIQRTQQEDSAVYLCASSLNHQPQHFGDGTRLSIL.

The chain uses TRBV7-6 and TRBJ1-4; D may be TRBD1 (5 bases). Trimming stripped 5 bases from V and 6 bases from J, with 19 bases between. Germline loops: CDR1 SGHVS, CDR2 FNYEAQ. This CDR3 has 16 amino acids. The DNA of the CDR3 is TGTGCCAGCAGCCTTAGAGTACAGGCATGGGATGAAAAACTGTTTTTT. This codes for CASSLRVQAWDEKLFF.

V gene TRBV7-2 combines with J gene TRBJ1-6; no reliable D call. This CDR3 is 15 amino acids long. CDR1 is SGHTA and CDR2 is FQGNSA in the germline V gene. With 0 bases removed from V and 7 bases from J, the gap between germline ends came to 10 bases. The CDR3 protein is CASSLAMGRNSPLHF. The CDR3 DNA follows: TGTGCCAGCAGCTTAGCCATGGGTAGAAATTCACCCCTCCACTTT.

The chain carries TRBV19 and TRBJ1-5; D remains unclear. The germline gives CDR1 LNHDA, CDR2 SQIVND (reference sequence). Trimming removed 3 bases from V and 3 bases from J, with 6 bases in between. CDR3 length: 13 amino acids. The CDR3 DNA reads TGTGCCAGTAGTATGATACCCAATCAGCCCCAGCATTTT. This gives the protein CASSMIPNQPQHF. Full variable domain (rest looked up from reference TRBV19 and TRBJ1-5): DGGITQSPKYLFRKEGQNVTLSCEQNLNHDAMYWYRQDPGQGLRLIYYSQIVNDFQKGDIAEGYSVSREKKESFPLTVTSAQKNPTAFYLCASSMIPNQPQHFGDGTRLSIL.

The genes are TRBV4-3 and TRBJ2-6; 7 nucleotides align to TRBD2. The V segment lost 1 base and the J segment 0 bases; nucleotides outside the gene matches: 6. This CDR3 spans 18 amino acids. Germline lookup yields CDR1 LGHNA and CDR2 YSLEER. CDR3 region: CASSQVVLAISGANVLTF. CDR3 nucleotide sequence: TGCGCCAGCAGCCAAGTTGTACTAGCGATCTCTGGGGCCAACGTCCTGACTTTC.

The chain links TRBV28 to TRBJ2-7; D is perhaps TRBD1 (6 bases). The V end lost 4 bases, the J end lost 0 bases, and 10 bases lay between the germline ends. Germline V gives CDR1 MDHEN, CDR2 SYDVKM. The CDR3 is made up of 14 amino acids. For the CDR3, the DNA is TGTGCCAGCAGTTCAGGGGACGGCTCCTACGAGCAGTACTTC. Translating gives CASSSGDGSYEQYF.

The chain links TRBV5-1 to TRBJ2-3, with D possibly being TRBD1 (5 bases). The germline CDR1 and CDR2 sequences are SGHRS and YFSETQ. This CDR3 is 13 amino acids long. Trimming shortened V by 0 bases and J by 9 bases, and 11 bases separated the two germline ends. The CDR3 here is CASSLDPSGTQYF. CDR3 nucleotide sequence: TGCGCCAGCAGCTTGGACCCCTCAGGGACGCAGTATTTT.

The V and J genes are TRBV7-2 and TRBJ2-1, with 7 bases lining up with TRBD2. Germline trimming cut 2 bases from V and 4 bases from J; bases unmatched to any gene: 8. Per germline, CDR1 SGHTA and CDR2 FQGNSA. The CDR3 is 16 residues long. The CDR3 sequence: CASSLRSSGSYNEQFF. In DNA form, the CDR3 reads TGTGCCAGCAGCTTACGGTCTAGCGGTAGTTACAATGAGCAGTTCTTC.

This clonotype came up many times. V is TRBV7-2 and J is TRBJ1-5; TRBD1 aligns across 7 bases. The CDR3 runs 16 residues. V shed 5 bases, J shed 6 bases, and the junction held 13 bases outside the gene matches. In germline, CDR1 is SGHTA, CDR2 FQGNSA. The CDR3, as DNA: TGTGCCAGCAGCCCGAGTCAGGGGGGCGCGGGTCAGCCCCAGCATTTT. Its protein is CASSPSQGGAGQPQHF.

This clonotype was detected ten times or more. CDR3 sequence: CASSPDPGTSGTSSYNEQFF. The CDR3 DNA reads TGTGCCAGCAGCCCCGATCCCGGGACTAGCGGTACCAGCTCCTACAATGAGCAGTTCTTC. The chain couples TRBV7-3 to TRBJ2-1, with 11 bases matching TRBD2. The germline V gene encodes CDR1 SGHTA and CDR2 FQGTGA. The V segment lost 5 bases and the J segment 0 bases; nucleotides outside the gene matches: 15. The CDR3 has 20 residues.

The chain carries TRBV11-1 and TRBJ1-1, with 8 bases lining up with TRBD1. The germline V gene encodes CDR1 SGHAT and CDR2 FQDESV (reference sequence). J gave up 3 bases and V 3 bases, and 3 bases lay outside the gene matches. This CDR3 is built from 14 residues. The CDR3 DNA follows: TGTGCCAGCAGCTTGGGACAGGACTACACTGAAGCTTTCTTT. The encoded protein is CASSLGQDYTEAFF.

The chain is built from TRBV25-1 and TRBJ2-1; 8 bases line up with TRBD1. The germline V gene has CDR1 MGHDK and CDR2 SYGVNS. The CDR3 has 16 residues. V shed 3 bases and J 4 bases; nucleotides not matched to a gene: 8. The CDR3 spells CASSESGTGSYNEQFF. CDR3 nucleotide sequence: TGTGCCAGCAGTGAGTCCGGGACAGGCTCGTACAATGAGCAGTTCTTC. Looking up the rest from reference TRBV25-1 and TRBJ2-1 gives the full variable domain: EADIYQTPRYLVIGTGKKITLECSQTMGHDKMYWYQQDPGMELHLIHYSYGVNSTEKGDLSSESTVSRIRTEHFPLTLESARPSHTSQYLCASSESGTGSYNEQFFGPGTRLTVL.

This clonotype was counted only a few times. CDR3 bases: TGTGCCAGCAGGATGGTGGCGGAGACCCAGTACTTC. Translation: CASRMVAETQYF. This chain joins TRBV6-2 or TRBV6-3 and TRBJ2-5; D is uncertain. The CDR3 has 12 residues. The germline V gene encodes CDR1 MNHEY and CDR2 SVGEGT. V dropped 6 bases and J dropped 5 bases, with 10 bases sitting between them.

The chain has TRBV6-1 and TRBJ2-7, with a weak D call TRBD2 (5 bases). CDR1 is MNHNS and CDR2 is SASEGT in the germline V gene. The CDR3 spans 15 residues. The V and J ends lost 6 bases and 3 bases respectively, with 18 bases between them. This CDR3 is CASRLTTGYFYEQYF. DNA of the CDR3: TGTGCCAGCAGATTGACGACGGGATATTTCTACGAGCAGTACTTC.

A few counts support this clonotype. The CDR3 region has the DNA TGTGCCAGCAGCTTAGGGTTCGCGGGAGAGACCCAGTACTTC. The encoded protein is CASSLGFAGETQYF. The chain carries TRBV7-2 and TRBJ2-5, with a weak D call TRBD2 (5 bases). Germline V gene sequence: CDR1 SGHTA, CDR2 FQGNSA. V lost 1 base and J 4 bases, leaving 10 bases between the germline ends. This CDR3 has 14 residues.

This chain links TRBV6-2 or TRBV6-3 with TRBJ2-7; D ambiguous. The CDR3 has 16 amino acids. Looked up from germline, CDR1 is MNHEY and CDR2 is SVGEGT. V lost 6 bases and J 0 bases, leaving 18 bases between the germline ends. CDR3 region: CASSPPVRTVSYEQYV. The CDR3, as DNA: TGTGCCAGCAGCCCCCCCGTGAGAACGGTCTCCTACGAGCAGTACGTC.

The table lists this clonotype with a few counts. The rearrangement joins TRBV29-1 to TRBJ1-2; no definite D call. This CDR3 has 14 residues. Per the germline V gene, CDR1 is SQVTM and CDR2 is ANQGSEA. Trimming pared 4 bases from V and 0 bases from J, leaving 12 bases between. The CDR3 is CSVVAGIANYGYTF. For the CDR3, the DNA is TGCAGCGTTGTAGCCGGGATAGCTAACTATGGCTACACCTTC.